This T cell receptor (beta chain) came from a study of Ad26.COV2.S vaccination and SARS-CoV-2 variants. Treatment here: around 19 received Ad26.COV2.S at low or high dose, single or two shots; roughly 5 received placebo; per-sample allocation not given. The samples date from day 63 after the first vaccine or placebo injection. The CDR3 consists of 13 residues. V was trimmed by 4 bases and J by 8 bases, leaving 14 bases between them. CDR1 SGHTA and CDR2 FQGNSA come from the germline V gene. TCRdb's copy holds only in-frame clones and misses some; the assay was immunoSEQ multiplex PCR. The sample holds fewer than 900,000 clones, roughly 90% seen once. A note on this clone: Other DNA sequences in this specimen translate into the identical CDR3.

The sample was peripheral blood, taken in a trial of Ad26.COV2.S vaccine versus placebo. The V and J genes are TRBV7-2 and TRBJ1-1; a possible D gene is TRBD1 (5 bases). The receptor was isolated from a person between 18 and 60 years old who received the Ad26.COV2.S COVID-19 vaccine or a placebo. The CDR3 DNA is TGTGCCAGCAGCTCGGAGGTGGGGCTGGAAGCTTTCTTT. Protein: CASSSEVGLEAFF.